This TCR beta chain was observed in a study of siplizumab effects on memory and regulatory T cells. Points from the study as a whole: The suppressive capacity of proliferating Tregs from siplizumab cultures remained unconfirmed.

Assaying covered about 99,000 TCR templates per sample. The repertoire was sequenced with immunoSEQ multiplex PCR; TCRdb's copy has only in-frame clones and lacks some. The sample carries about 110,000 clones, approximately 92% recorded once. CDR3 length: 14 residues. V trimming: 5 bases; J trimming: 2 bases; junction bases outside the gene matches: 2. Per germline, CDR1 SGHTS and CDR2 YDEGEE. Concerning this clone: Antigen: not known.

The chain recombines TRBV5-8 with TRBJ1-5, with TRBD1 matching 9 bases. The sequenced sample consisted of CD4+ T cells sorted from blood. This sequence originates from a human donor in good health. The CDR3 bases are TGTGCCAGCAGGGACAGGGGAGGCAATCAGCCCCAGCATTTT. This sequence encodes CASRDRGGNQPQHF.